Listed below are T cell receptor beta chains from one sample, sequenced in a study of blood T cell repertoires in COVID-19. The protocol was immunoSEQ multiplex PCR, while the TCRdb copy is restricted to in-frame clones and leaves out a portion. The table shows some 210,000 clones, with around 83% occurring only once. The sequenced material came from peripheral blood. The receptors shown here come from a man in his fifties or sixties with active or convalescent COVID-19. The CDR3 runs from the conserved cysteine through the conserved F or W. A D gene is named only where the DNA matches it firmly. Size tells how often a clone was seen (once, few, many) or the class of an expanded clone, and some rows leave it out.

v_call	clone_size	d_call	j_call	cdr3_aa	cdr3_nt
TRBV10-3	-	-	TRBJ1-1	CAISEPGTKNTEAFF	TGTGCCATCAGTGAGCCTGGGACAAAGAACACTGAAGCTTTCTTT
TRBV5-8	-	-	TRBJ1-2	CASSPTVKGRYGYTF	TGTGCCAGCAGCCCGACAGTCAAGGGTCGCTATGGCTACACCTTC
TRBV7-2	-	TRBD1	TRBJ1-2	CASSLETGLGYGYTF	TGTGCCAGCAGCTTAGAGACAGGGTTGGGCTATGGCTACACCTTC
TRBV5-1	-	-	TRBJ2-7	CASSPRQNYEQYF	TGCGCCAGCAGCCCCAGACAGAACTACGAGCAGTACTTC
TRBV27	-	TRBD1	TRBJ1-1	CASAGQGVAEAFF	TGTGCCAGCGCAGGACAGGGAGTCGCTGAAGCTTTCTTT
TRBV5-5	-	TRBD1	TRBJ1-3	CASSVTGTGAGNTIYF	TGTGCCAGCAGCGTGACGGGGACAGGGGCCGGAAACACCATATATTTT
TRBV3-1/TRBV3-2	once	TRBD1	TRBJ1-1	CASSRGQGARAFF	TGTGCCAGCAGCCGGGGACAGGGGGCTAGGGCTTTCTTT
TRBV5-1	-	TRBD1	TRBJ1-2	CASSLSTGKHTNYGYTF	TGCGCCAGCAGCTTGTCGACAGGGAAGCATACTAACTATGGCTACACCTTC
TRBV12-3/TRBV12-4	once	TRBD1	TRBJ2-7	CASSPGTGAEQYF	TGTGCCAGCAGCCCCGGGACAGGGGCCGAGCAGTACTTC
TRBV19	-	TRBD2	TRBJ2-1	CTSSPRGYNEQFF	TGTACCAGTAGTCCGCGGGGGTACAATGAGCAGTTCTTC
TRBV12-3/TRBV12-4	-	TRBD1	TRBJ1-1	CASSFQGGTEAFF	TGTGCCAGCAGTTTTCAGGGGGGCACTGAAGCTTTCTTT
TRBV6-5	-	TRBD1	TRBJ1-1	CASSYSTGAGTEAFF	TGTGCCAGCAGTTACTCTACAGGGGCAGGCACTGAAGCTTTCTTT
TRBV18	-	TRBD1	TRBJ1-1	CASSPGQGPNTEAFF	TGTGCCAGCTCACCGGGACAGGGGCCGAACACTGAAGCTTTCTTT
TRBV28	-	TRBD2	TRBJ2-7	CASSLRSQRGGPYEQYF	TGTGCCAGCAGTCTTCGAAGTCAGCGGGGGGGCCCCTACGAGCAGTACTTC
TRBV4-2	-	TRBD2	TRBJ2-3	CASSLAGVASDTQYF	TGTGCCAGCAGCCTAGCGGGAGTAGCCTCGGATACGCAGTATTTT
TRBV25-1	-	-	TRBJ2-7	CASSEYVNRPYEEQYF	TGTGCCAGCAGTGAATATGTGAACAGGCCCTACGAGGAGCAGTACTTC
TRBV9	-	TRBD1	TRBJ1-1	CASSVDTTGGRKTEAFF	TGTGCCAGCAGCGTAGATACGACAGGGGGCCGGAAGACTGAAGCTTTCTTT
TRBV9	-	TRBD2	TRBJ2-2	CASSAGTSGTGELFF	TGTGCCAGCAGCGCAGGGACTAGCGGGACCGGGGAGCTGTTTTTT
TRBV5-1	-	TRBD2	TRBJ2-1	CASSSGGGLEQFF	TGCGCCAGCAGCTCTGGCGGGGGACTAGAGCAGTTCTTC
TRBV7-9	-	-	TRBJ2-7	CASTLGPGEQYF	TGTGCCAGCACCCTGGGCCCGGGGGAGCAGTACTTC
TRBV10-3	-	-	TRBJ2-7	CATSQGPQSSYEQYF	TGTGCCACTTCACAGGGTCCCCAATCATCCTACGAGCAGTACTTC
TRBV11-2	-	-	TRBJ1-2	CASSLDTTGYGYTF	TGTGCCAGCAGCTTAGATACAACAGGCTATGGCTACACCTTC
TRBV7-6	few	-	TRBJ2-5	CASSLRGETQYF	TGTGCCAGCAGCCTCCGAGGGGAGACCCAGTACTTC
TRBV3-1/TRBV3-2	-	-	TRBJ2-7	CASSQEASGEQYF	TGTGCCAGCAGCCAAGAGGCCTCGGGGGAGCAGTACTTC
TRBV6-5	once	TRBD1	TRBJ2-3	CASRGTDMDTQYF	TGTGCCAGCAGGGGGACAGATATGGATACGCAGTATTTT
TRBV30	-	TRBD1	TRBJ1-6	CASKGQGSSYNSPLHF	TGTGCCTCGAAGGGACAGGGGAGCTCCTATAATTCACCCCTCCACTTT
TRBV6-5	-	-	TRBJ2-3	CASSVKGISTDTQYF	TGTGCCAGCAGCGTCAAGGGGATAAGTACAGATACGCAGTATTTT
TRBV3-1/TRBV3-2	-	-	TRBJ1-2	CASSQGSRISYGYTF	TGTGCCAGCAGCCAAGGGAGCCGAATATCCTATGGCTACACCTTC
TRBV2	-	TRBD1	TRBJ2-7	CASSNERTGDEQYF	TGTGCCAGCAGCAACGAGCGGACAGGGGACGAGCAGTACTTC
TRBV25-1	-	-	TRBJ1-1	CASRQSVNTEAFF	TGTGCCAGCAGACAGTCCGTGAACACTGAAGCTTTCTTT
TRBV6-5	few	TRBD1	TRBJ2-7	CASLDQGANEQYF	TGTGCCAGCCTGGACCAGGGGGCAAACGAGCAGTACTTC
TRBV18	-	-	TRBJ1-2	CASSPTGGNYGYTF	TGTGCCAGCTCACCAACCGGGGGTAACTATGGCTACACCTTC
TRBV5-3	-	TRBD1	TRBJ1-4	CARSFSGDRGNGEKLFF	TGTGCCAGAAGCTTTTCCGGTGACAGGGGGAATGGTGAAAAACTGTTTTTT
TRBV18	few	-	TRBJ1-4	CASSDDPRRVEKLFF	TGTGCCAGCTCCGATGATCCTCGGAGAGTCGAAAAACTGTTTTTT
TRBV19	-	-	TRBJ1-1	CASSIAPRPGTEAFF	TGTGCCAGTAGTATAGCTCCCCGGCCAGGGACTGAAGCTTTCTTT
TRBV7-2	-	-	TRBJ1-3	CASSPALLGAGNTIYF	TGTGCCAGCAGCCCGGCCTTGCTTGGGGCAGGAAACACCATATATTTT
TRBV12-3/TRBV12-4	-	TRBD1	TRBJ1-2	CASSSGTGSGYTF	TGTGCCAGCAGTTCAGGGACAGGGTCTGGCTACACCTTC
TRBV7-4	-	-	TRBJ1-2	CASSGRGTRPFSDCYTF	TGTGCCAGCAGCGGGAGGGGGACGCGCCCTTTTAGCGATTGCTACACCTTC
TRBV5-1	-	-	TRBJ2-3	CASFPDPSQATDTQYF	TGCGCCAGCTTCCCCGATCCCTCGCAGGCGACAGATACGCAGTATTTT
TRBV7-8	few	-	TRBJ1-6	CASSFKGSYNSPLHF	TGTGCCAGCAGCTTTAAGGGGTCCTATAATTCACCCCTCCACTTT
TRBV29-1	-	-	TRBJ2-3	CSVVQSTDTQYF	TGCAGCGTTGTTCAGAGCACAGATACGCAGTATTTT
TRBV2	-	-	TRBJ1-6	CASSDVQGQISPLHF	TGTGCCAGCAGTGACGTCCAGGGCCAAATTTCACCCCTCCACTTT
TRBV9	-	TRBD1	TRBJ1-2	CASGGTGESVGDTF	TGTGCCAGCGGAGGTACAGGGGAGTCCGTGGGGGACACCTTC
TRBV19	few	TRBD1	TRBJ1-5	CASNTGQGEIYWSNQPQHF	TGTGCCAGTAATACGGGACAGGGGGAGATTTATTGGAGCAATCAGCCCCAGCATTTT
TRBV29-1	-	-	TRBJ1-2	CSVAQLRTAGYTF	TGCAGCGTTGCTCAATTGAGGACAGCTGGCTACACCTTC
TRBV18	medium-sized	TRBD2	TRBJ2-1	CASSRLAPSSYNEQFF	TGTGCCAGCTCAAGACTAGCGCCGAGCTCCTACAATGAGCAGTTCTTC
TRBV4-2	-	-	TRBJ1-1	CASSQVITGEAFF	TGTGCCAGCAGCCAAGTGATCACGGGTGAAGCTTTCTTT
TRBV28	-	-	TRBJ1-2	CASSGAPGYGYTF	TGTGCCAGCAGCGGAGCCCCCGGCTATGGCTACACCTTC
TRBV4-1	-	-	TRBJ1-4	CASSQESRGRSNEKLFF	TGCGCCAGCAGCCAAGAAAGTCGTGGCAGGTCCAATGAAAAACTGTTTTTT
TRBV7-9	-	TRBD1	TRBJ2-5	CASSSDRGLETQYF	TGTGCCAGCAGCTCGGACAGGGGGCTAGAGACCCAGTACTTC
TRBV30	-	TRBD1	TRBJ2-5	CAWRGDRAAETQYF	TGTGCCTGGAGGGGGGACAGGGCGGCAGAGACCCAGTACTTC
TRBV18	-	-	TRBJ1-3	CASSPGVRRNSGNTIYF	TGTGCCAGCTCACCCGGGGTCAGGCGAAACTCTGGAAACACCATATATTTT